Each of the 32 T cell receptor beta chains below was sequenced from the same sample in a study of cytomegalovirus exposure and HLA in healthy donors. The primer mix had 60 Vbeta and 13 Jbeta primers. Repertoires were generated with immunoSEQ multiplex PCR, while TCRdb's copy carries only in-frame clones and drops some. The sample holds 100,000 to 150,000 clones, 83% seen once. The sample was PBMCs. The receptors derive from a woman in her thirties or forties in good health and CMV-seropositive.

This clone was counted a few times. The CDR3 spells CASSTSGNSYNEQFF. CDR3 bases: TGTGCCAGCAGCACTAGCGGGAACTCCTACAATGAGCAGTTCTTC. The chain employs TRBV4-2 and TRBJ2-1, with 10 bases identical to TRBD2. The CDR3 spans 15 residues. Germline lookup yields CDR1 LGHNA and CDR2 YNFKEQ. J lost 0 bases, V lost 5 bases, and 1 base had no gene match.

The gene calls are TRBV2 and TRBJ2-7; a weak D match, TRBD1 (6 bases). V gave up 6 bases and J gave up 2 bases, with 14 bases separating them. The germline V gene has CDR1 SNHLY and CDR2 FYNNEI. The CDR3 covers 14 residues. CDR3 sequence reads: CASRQGLSPYEQYF. The CDR3 bases are TGTGCCAGCAGGCAGGGGTTGAGCCCCTACGAGCAGTACTTC.

This clone turned up a few times. The junction departs from the called germline gene at one end, perhaps through a read error. This sample also contains other DNA sequences that code for the same CDR3. The J gene is TRBJ1-4, the V gene TRBV7-9; D is unclear. The CDR3 is 14 residues long. The germline V gene has CDR1 SEHNR and CDR2 FQNEAQ (reference sequence). CDR3 amino acids: CASSLAGGNEKLFF. The CDR3 bases are TGTGCCAGCAGCCTAGCCGGCGGTAATGAAAAACTGTTTTTT.

The V gene is TRBV6-9, the J gene TRBJ1-5, with D hard to call. V was shortened by 2 bases and J by 7 bases, with 6 bases between the two germline ends. Germline V CDR1 and CDR2: MNHGY, SVAAGI. The CDR3 covers 12 residues. This chain's CDR3 is CASSYPFQPQHF. CDR3 coding DNA: TGTGCCAGCAGTTATCCCTTCCAGCCCCAGCATTTT.

The chain joins TRBV2 to TRBJ2-1, with 7 positions matching TRBD2. Per germline, CDR1 SNHLY and CDR2 FYNNEI. J lost 4 bases, V lost 7 bases, and 10 bases had no gene match. The CDR3 covers 15 residues. Here the CDR3 DNA reads TGTGCCAGCATGGGGCATCTAGCGGATTACAATGAGCAGTTCTTC. This codes for CASMGHLADYNEQFF.

This chain joins TRBV9 and TRBJ1-5; possibly TRBD1 for D (5 bases). The CDR3 length is 14 residues. Looked up from germline, CDR1 is SGDLS and CDR2 is YYNGEE. V gave up 3 bases and J gave up 0 bases, with 7 bases separating them. CDR3 sequence (DNA): TGTGCCAGCAGCGGGGGGGATAGCAATCAGCCCCAGCATTTT. Its translation: CASSGGDSNQPQHF.

The J gene is TRBJ2-7, the V gene TRBV5-1; D might be TRBD2 (5 bases). The V end was cut by 4 bases, the J end by 4 bases, with 15 bases between. The germline CDR1 and CDR2 sequences are SGHRS and YFSETQ. The CDR3 is made up of 14 amino acids. CDR3 in DNA: TGCGCCAGCAGCCCCGGGAACTTCTATTACGAGCAGTACTTC. Amino acid sequence: CASSPGNFYYEQYF.

About this clone itself: One junction end disagrees with the germline gene, perhaps due to a read error. The V gene is TRBV7-9, the J gene TRBJ1-2; no reliable D call. The CDR3 is 17 amino acids. Per germline, CDR1 SEHNR and CDR2 FQNEAQ (reference sequence). The CDR3, as DNA: TGTTCCAGCAGCCGGTCGCCTGCGGAGAAGGCCTTATACGGCTACACCTTC. Translation: CSSSRSPAEKALYGYTF.

This chain connects TRBV21-1 to TRBJ2-7; TRBD2, the D gene given by the table, was not confirmed from the DNA. TRBV21-1 is shown as a pseudogene. The length of the CDR3 is 16 residues. The CDR3 here is CASSNCSWQGGWEQYF. Here the CDR3 DNA reads TGTGCCAGCAGCAATTGTTCTTGGCAGGGAGGATGGGAGCAGTACTTC.

V and J are TRBV6-5 and TRBJ2-7, with 7 bases aligning to TRBD1. The trim removed 2 bases at V and 2 bases at J, leaving 3 bases unmatched. The CDR3 sequence is 14 residues long. Germline CDR1 reads MNHEY; CDR2 reads SVGAGI. DNA of the CDR3: TGTGCCAGCAGTTACCGGGACAGCACCTACGAGCAGTACTTC. Residues: CASSYRDSTYEQYF.

As for this clone: In the same sample, other DNA sequences code for this CDR3. The gene calls are TRBV6-1 and TRBJ1-1, with 7 bases fitting TRBD1. Trimming removed 8 bases from V and 1 base from J; junction bases left unmatched: 7. The CDR3 consists of 14 residues. Germline-derived CDR1 and CDR2 are MNHNS and SASEGT. As DNA, the CDR3 is TGTGCCAGCCGCAGGGGACAGACGAACACTGAAGCTTTCTTT. Translated: CASRRGQTNTEAFF.

The chain carries TRBV4-1 and TRBJ1-1, with a weak D call TRBD1 (5 bases). Trimming shortened V by 4 bases and J by 1 base, and 13 bases separated the two germline ends. The CDR3 is 15 residues long. CDR1 and CDR2 (germline): MGHRA, YSYEKL. The chain's CDR3 is CASSPGTLRNTEAFF. The CDR3 DNA reads as TGCGCCAGCAGCCCCGGGACTTTAAGGAACACTGAAGCTTTCTTT.

The rearrangement links TRBV28 to TRBJ2-3, with a possible D match to TRBD1 (6 bases). V was trimmed by 6 bases and J by 1 base, leaving 8 bases between them. This CDR3 contains 13 residues. Germline CDR1 and CDR2: MDHEN and SYDVKM. The CDR3 nucleotides read TGTGCCAGCAGGAGGACAGGCACAGATACGCAGTATTTT. As protein: CASRRTGTDTQYF.

This clone was detected once. The chain has TRBV19 and TRBJ2-5; D may be TRBD1 (5 bases). Germline V lookup: CDR1 LNHDA, CDR2 SQIVND (reference sequence). The CDR3 is made up of 14 amino acids. Trimming removed 9 bases from V and 6 bases from J, with 20 bases in between. As DNA, the CDR3 is TGTGCCAGCAAAGACTCGGCCAGGGCTAAGACCCAGTACTTC. Translating it yields CASKDSARAKTQYF.

The J gene is TRBJ2-5, the V gene TRBV2; the D gene is possibly TRBD1 (6 bases). The CDR3 has 16 residues. Per the germline V gene, CDR1 is SNHLY and CDR2 is FYNNEI. Trimming removed 4 bases from V and 0 bases from J, with 15 bases in between. This CDR3 reads CASSGRDTWYQETQYF. The CDR3 DNA is TGTGCCAGCAGTGGTCGGGACACTTGGTACCAAGAGACCCAGTACTTC.

This chain connects TRBV5-1 to TRBJ1-2; D possibly corresponds to TRBD1 (6 bases). The germline gives CDR1 SGHRS, CDR2 YFSETQ. The CDR3 is 13 residues long. V was pared by 4 bases and J by 4 bases, with 11 bases between. The chain's CDR3 is CASSVGQFYGYTF. The CDR3 DNA reads TGCGCCAGCAGCGTCGGACAGTTCTATGGCTACACCTTC.

This clone was found a few times. V gene TRBV19 combines with J gene TRBJ1-5; no reliable D call. This CDR3 has 13 residues. V was shortened by 1 base and J by 7 bases, with 8 bases between the two germline ends. Germline CDR1 is LNHDA and CDR2 is SQIVND (reference sequence). The CDR3 is CASSIGLEQPQHF. CDR3 in DNA: TGTGCCAGTAGTATAGGGTTGGAGCAGCCCCAGCATTTT.

V and J are TRBV7-2 and TRBJ2-7, with a possible D match to TRBD2 (6 bases). The germline V gene has CDR1 SGHTA and CDR2 FQGNSA. V lost 2 bases, J lost 4 bases, and 9 bases lay in between. The length of the CDR3 is 13 residues. The CDR3, as DNA: TGTGCCAGCAGCTTAAGTGCGGGATACGAGCAGTACTTC. As protein: CASSLSAGYEQYF.

V gene TRBV28 combines with J gene TRBJ1-5; 7 positions match TRBD1. The CDR3 totals 11 residues. CDR1 MDHEN and CDR2 SYDVKM come from the germline V gene. J gave up 16 bases and V 3 bases, and 6 bases lay outside the gene matches. CDR3 protein: CASSFDRVPHF. CDR3 sequence (DNA): TGTGCCAGCAGTTTCGACAGGGTTCCTCATTTT.

This sequence joins TRBV27 and TRBJ2-5, with 10 bases matching TRBD2. The CDR3 runs to 15 residues. Germline lookup yields CDR1 MNHEY and CDR2 SMNVEV (reference sequence). Losses at the gene ends were 6 bases for V and 3 bases for J; bases not matched to a gene: 7. CDR3 residues: CASSKTSGVKETQYF. The CDR3 nucleotides are TGTGCCAGCAGCAAAACTAGCGGGGTAAAAGAGACCCAGTACTTC.

J is TRBJ2-3 and V is TRBV5-4, with D perhaps matching TRBD2 (6 bases). From germline, CDR1 is SGHNT and CDR2 YYREEE (reference sequence). CDR3 length: 15 residues. V was shortened by 3 bases and J by 0 bases, with 11 bases between the two germline ends. This chain's CDR3 is CASSWAGTSTDTQYF. The CDR3 DNA reads TGTGCCAGCAGCTGGGCCGGGACTAGCACAGATACGCAGTATTTT.

The J gene is TRBJ2-7, the V gene TRBV10-1; 7 nucleotides align to TRBD1. The J segment lost 4 bases and the V segment lost 3 bases, leaving 6 bases of the junction unmatched. CDR3 size: 14 residues. Germline CDR1 WNHNN, CDR2 SYGVQD (reference sequence). CDR3 DNA: TGCGCCAGCAGTGATGGCAGGGGGACGTACGAGCAGTACTTC. Translated: CASSDGRGTYEQYF.

V gene TRBV5-6 combines with J gene TRBJ2-7; a possible D gene is TRBD1 (5 bases). The V gene lost 4 bases and the J gene lost 4 bases, with 18 bases spanning the gap. From germline, CDR1 is SGHDT and CDR2 YYEEEE. The CDR3 covers 15 residues. This CDR3 reads CASSTTQGMGYEQYF. In DNA, the CDR3 is TGTGCCAGCAGCACTACTCAGGGTATGGGTTACGAGCAGTACTTC. The full variable domain, in which reference TRBV5-6 and TRBJ2-7 provide the parts outside the CDR3, is DAGVTQSPTHLIKTRGQQVTLRCSPKSGHDTVSWYQQALGQGPQFIFQYYEEEERQRGNFPDRFSGHQFPNYSSELNVNALLLGDSALYLCASSTTQGMGYEQYFGPGTRLTVT.

The chain carries TRBV4-1 and TRBJ2-7, with TRBD1 as a possible D gene (6 bases). The CDR3 runs 14 residues. Germline V CDR1 and CDR2: MGHRA, YSYEKL. V lost 5 bases and J lost 2, with 13 bases in between. CDR3 bases: TGCGCCAGCAGCTCCCGGGACACGCCCTACGAGCAGTACTTC. It is translated as CASSSRDTPYEQYF.

The genes are TRBV28 and TRBJ2-7, with D possibly TRBD2 on 7 matching bases. Trimming removed 4 bases at V and 5 bases at J, with 30 bases between. This CDR3 is built from 19 residues. In germline, CDR1 is MDHEN, CDR2 SYDVKM. The CDR3 sequence: CASSSGGGGWVIFVDEQYF. In DNA form, the CDR3 reads TGTGCCAGCAGTTCCGGGGGCGGGGGTTGGGTCATCTTTGTGGACGAGCAGTACTTC.

The chain couples TRBV6-5 to TRBJ2-3; D is perhaps TRBD2 (6 bases). Trimming took 7 bases from V and 5 from J, leaving 13 bases between them. Per germline, CDR1 MNHEY and CDR2 SVGAGI. This CDR3 is 13 amino acids long. In nucleotides, the CDR3 is TGTGCCAGCACGGGCGGGAACAAAGATACGCAGTATTTT. Translating it yields CASTGGNKDTQYF.

The chain carries TRBV7-8 and TRBJ1-5, with 9 bases matching TRBD1. CDR1 SGHVS and CDR2 FQNEAQ come from the germline V gene. With 4 bases clipped from V and 3 bases from J, the junction kept 4 bases outside the gene matches. The CDR3 is 15 amino acids. The CDR3 DNA reads TGTGCCAGCAGCTCCCGGGACAGGGACAATCAGCCCCAGCATTTT. This codes for CASSSRDRDNQPQHF.

The chain couples TRBV7-9 to TRBJ2-7, with 9 bases aligning to TRBD1. After removal of 5 bases from V and 2 bases from J, the junction contained 10 bases not matched to a gene. The CDR3 contains 16 residues. Germline V gene sequence: CDR1 SEHNR, CDR2 FQNEAQ (reference sequence). Written as DNA, the CDR3 is TGTGCCAGCAGCGCCGGGACAGGGCAGGGGGCCTACGAGCAGTACTTC. This sequence encodes CASSAGTGQGAYEQYF. The whole variable domain, remainder taken from reference TRBV7-9 and TRBJ2-7, is DTGVSQNPRHKITKRGQNVTFRCDPISEHNRLYWYRQTLGQGPEFLTYFQNEAQLEKSRLLSDRFSAERPKGSFSTLEIQRTEQGDSAMYLCASSAGTGQGAYEQYFGPGTRLTVT.

The V gene is TRBV28, the J gene TRBJ2-1; TRBD2 is a possible D gene (5 bases). The germline gives CDR1 MDHEN, CDR2 SYDVKM. The CDR3 covers 14 residues. The V end was cut by 7 bases, the J end by 7 bases, with 17 bases between. The CDR3 region has the DNA TGTGCCAGCACCCGGGGTTCTGTCACGAATGAGCAGTTCTTC. Translated: CASTRGSVTNEQFF.

The chain uses TRBV6-1 and TRBJ2-2, with TRBD2 matching over 10 bases. Trimming took 5 bases from V and 8 from J; bases not matched to a gene: 5. Germline loops: CDR1 MNHNS, CDR2 SASEGT. This CDR3 is 14 amino acids long. The CDR3 DNA follows: TGTGCCAGCAGTAGCGGGGGGGCTCATGGGGAGCTGTTTTTT. This sequence encodes CASSSGGAHGELFF.

This clone was picked up one time. The rearrangement joins TRBV11-3 to TRBJ2-3, with 8 bases aligning to TRBD2. The CDR3 length is 13 residues. V lost 0 bases and J lost 9; bases outside the gene matches: 2. The germline CDR1 and CDR2 sequences are SGHNT and YENEEA. CDR3 loop: CASSLEQRGTQYF. DNA of the CDR3: TGTGCCAGCAGCTTAGAACAGCGGGGGACGCAGTATTTT.

J is TRBJ2-1 and V is TRBV7-8; 7 nucleotides agree with TRBD2. The CDR3 spans 18 residues. V trimming: 7 bases; J trimming: 1 base; junction bases outside the gene matches: 16. Germline loops: CDR1 SGHVS, CDR2 FQNEAQ. The CDR3 DNA sequence: TGTGCCAGCACTGAAAAGGGACCTAGCGGATGGTCCTACAATGAGCAGTTCTTC. Translated: CASTEKGPSGWSYNEQFF.